These 14 T cell receptor beta chains originate from one sample sequenced in a study of T cells in Graves' hyperthyroidism and ophthalmopathy. The CDR3 regions of TCR beta were amplified from RNA transcripts. A first-round RT-PCR of the TCR CDR3 used the HTBI primer set. TCRdb reprocessed the multiplex PCR reads via MiXCR and lists one record per CDR3 protein. The table includes hundreds of thousands of distinct CDR3 sequences, roughly a quarter detected once. The specimen was blood. The receptors come from a woman aged 30 to 39 with Graves' ophthalmopathy.

CDR3 nucleotide sequence: TGTGCCAGCAGCACCACCGGGACAGCACAAGAGACCCAGTACTTC. Its translation is CASSTTGTAQETQYF. The chain recombines TRBV7-9 with TRBJ2-5; 7 positions match TRBD1. V shed 5 bases and J 2 bases; nucleotides not matched to a gene: 8. The CDR3 covers 15 residues. Germline V gives CDR1 SEHNR, CDR2 FQNEAQ (reference sequence).

In its sample, this clonotype was seen a few times. The rearrangement joins TRBV7-8 to TRBJ2-7; D is possibly TRBD2 (5 bases). The V end lost 1 base, the J end lost 5 bases, and 12 bases lay between the germline ends. The V gene's germline CDR1 is SGHVS and CDR2 FQNEAQ. This CDR3 has 14 residues. The CDR3 bases are TGTGCCAGCAGCTTAGGGTCCATAGCGCACGAGCAGTACTTC. Translated, it gives CASSLGSIAHEQYF.

The chain couples TRBV27 to TRBJ1-2, with D tentatively TRBD1 (5 bases). From germline, CDR1 is MNHEY and CDR2 SMNVEV (reference sequence). V was trimmed by 6 bases and J by 6 bases, leaving 17 bases between them. This CDR3 comprises 14 residues. CDR3 nucleotides: TGTGCCAGCAGCACCCTGGGGGGGTTAGATGGCTACACCTTC. Its translation is CASSTLGGLDGYTF.

The J gene is TRBJ2-2, the V gene TRBV28, with D perhaps matching TRBD1 (5 bases). The CDR3 has 13 residues. V lost 5 bases and J 4 bases, leaving 8 bases between the germline ends. Germline V gene data show CDR1 as MDHEN and CDR2 as SYDVKM. CDR3 sequence: CASSADSTGELFF. The CDR3 DNA reads as TGTGCCAGCAGTGCCGACAGCACCGGGGAGCTGTTTTTT.

This clonotype was recorded at least ten times. The chain uses TRBV2 and TRBJ1-2; no definite D call. Germline V CDR1 and CDR2: SNHLY, FYNNEI. The CDR3 runs to 16 residues. V lost 4 bases, J lost 5 bases, and 20 bases lay in between. The CDR3, as DNA: TGTGCCAGCAGTGTTTCTCACAACCTTAAATCTTATGGCTACACCTTC. Its protein product is CASSVSHNLKSYGYTF.

V and J are TRBV2 and TRBJ2-7; D is unclear. Germline V gene lookup returns CDR1 SNHLY and CDR2 FYNNEI. Trimming took 1 base from V and 2 from J, leaving 9 bases between them. CDR3 size: 14 residues. CDR3 DNA: TGTGCCAGCAGTGAAGTTTACACCGCCTACGAGCAGTACTTC. Its protein is CASSEVYTAYEQYF.

There are many counts of this clonotype. V gene TRBV6-5 combines with J gene TRBJ1-1, with a tentative D call TRBD1 (5 bases). The CDR3 runs to 15 residues. The germline V gene encodes CDR1 MNHEY and CDR2 SVGAGI. With 3 bases removed from V and 0 bases from J, the gap between germline ends came to 11 bases. CDR3 region: CASSYGAGMNTEAFF. In nucleotides, the CDR3 is TGTGCCAGCAGTTATGGGGCGGGCATGAACACTGAAGCTTTCTTT.

In this sample, this clonotype turned up a few times. This chain links TRBV10-3 with TRBJ2-2, with 7 nucleotides matching TRBD1. CDR3 length equals 15 residues. V lost 3 bases, J lost 5 bases, and 6 bases stayed unmatched. Per the germline V gene, CDR1 is ENHRY and CDR2 is SYGVKD. CDR3 nucleotide sequence: TGTGCCATCAGTGATTCATTACAGGGGACCGGGGAGCTGTTTTTT. Its protein is CAISDSLQGTGELFF.

This clonotype was detected many times. The CDR3: CTAVGGRETQYF. The CDR3 bases are TGCACCGCGGTGGGGGGCAGGGAGACCCAGTACTTC. The chain couples TRBV20-1 to TRBJ2-5; D tentatively fits TRBD1 or TRBD2 (6 bases each). Germline assignment: CDR1 DFQATT and CDR2 SNEGSKA (reference sequence). This CDR3 has 12 residues.

This clonotype was observed many times. The chain recombines TRBV6-1 with TRBJ1-5; 8 bases fit TRBD1. CDR3 length: 13 amino acids. Germline lookup yields CDR1 MNHNS and CDR2 SASEGT. V shed 6 bases and J 6 bases; nucleotides not matched to a gene: 4. CDR3 coding DNA: TGTGCCAGCAGCGTCGACAGGGGTCAGCCCCAGCATTTT. This sequence encodes CASSVDRGQPQHF.

The chain carries TRBV6-1 and TRBJ1-1; no reliable D call. Germline CDR1 is MNHNS and CDR2 is SASEGT. CDR3 length equals 11 residues. With 8 bases removed from V and 7 bases from J, the gap between germline ends came to 11 bases. CDR3 in amino acids: CASGTQIEAFF. The CDR3 DNA sequence: TGTGCCAGCGGAACGCAGATTGAAGCTTTCTTT.

This chain uses TRBV12-3 or TRBV12-4 with TRBJ1-5; D may be TRBD1 (5 bases). V lost 6 bases and J lost 3, with 18 bases in between. The CDR3 has 16 residues. The DNA for the CDR3 is TGTGCCAGCAGCCCTAACGGGGACGGACCCAATCAGCCCCAGCATTTT. Amino acid sequence: CASSPNGDGPNQPQHF.

As regards this clonotype: The final CDR3 position lacks the conserved phenylalanine or tryptophan, pointing to a likely read error. V gene TRBV6-4 combines with J gene TRBJ1-5; tentatively, D is TRBD1 (5 bases). V was trimmed by 1 base and J by 3 bases, leaving 13 bases between them. Germline CDR1 MRHNA, CDR2 SNTAGT. The CDR3 loop spans 16 amino acids. The CDR3 reads CASSDFFTGYNQPQHI. The CDR3 bases are TGTGCCAGCAGTGACTTTTTCACAGGATACAATCAGCCCCAGCATATT.

This clonotype has ten or more counts. V gene TRBV19 combines with J gene TRBJ1-1, with 7 bases matching TRBD1. The V gene end was trimmed by 9 bases and the J gene end by 4 bases; junction bases not matched to a gene: 2. This CDR3 is built from 11 residues. From germline, CDR1 is LNHDA and CDR2 SQIVND (reference sequence). CDR3 in DNA: TGTGCCAGCACAGGGGCCACTGAAGCTTTCTTT. This sequence encodes CASTGATEAFF.